The clone carrying this T cell receptor beta chain was detected only a few times. The antigen remains unidentified. These data are taken from a study of beta chain features in type 1 diabetes. Overall study context: Comparable age, gender and cell yields were observed in patients relative to healthy donors. Over all samples combined, fewer than 130,000,000 sorted cells were examined.

Study-wide results and limits: The similarity of naive, central memory and Treg TCRB repertoires appeared greater among patients than among healthy donors. Whether HLA type affects TCRB rearrangement stayed undetermined in the present work. For Type 1 diabetes patients, all four CD4+ subsets carried TCRB CDR3s that were moderately but significantly shorter.

CDR1 and CDR2 from the germline V gene are SEHNR and FQNEAQ (reference sequence). J gave up 0 bases and V 5 bases, and 4 bases lay outside the gene matches. CDR3 length equals 16 residues. Expressed TCRB transcripts were sequenced because the entire RNA isolate underwent reverse transcription. Assay: immunoSEQ multiplex PCR; the TCRdb copy retains only in-frame clones and omits some. The top ten clones hold 0.08% to 0.095% of a sample with a few hundred thousand clones, 16% of them seen once. This clonotype was obtained from a man aged 25 to 45 with type 1 diabetes. This chain connects TRBV7-9 to TRBJ2-1, with TRBD2 matching over 10 bases. Sequenced sample: naive CD4+ T cells from blood. The CDR3 sequence: CASSPSSGGSYNEQFF. As DNA, the CDR3 is TGTGCCAGCAGCCCATCTAGCGGGGGCTCCTACAATGAGCAGTTCTTC.